This T cell receptor beta chain was found in a study of T cells in Graves' hyperthyroidism and ophthalmopathy. The TCR beta CDR3 regions underwent amplification using RNA transcripts as the source. With the HTBI primer set, the TCR CDR3 went through a first round of RT-PCR. One entry per CDR3 protein, called by TCRdb with MiXCR from the multiplex PCR reads. The table has 550,000 to 800,000 distinct CDR3 sequences, roughly 17% seen once. At least ten counts were recorded for this clonotype. Trimming took 3 bases from V and 6 from J; bases not matched to a gene: 12. The CDR3 is 17 residues long. Germline lookup yields CDR1 MGHDK and CDR2 SYGVNS.

What was sequenced was blood. The chain joins TRBV25-1 to TRBJ2-7; 12 bases fit TRBD2. This clonotype was obtained from a man aged 50 to 60 with Graves' hyperthyroidism. CDR3: CASSDPQSSGRAPEQYF. In DNA form, the CDR3 reads TGTGCCAGCAGTGATCCCCAATCTAGCGGGAGGGCTCCCGAGCAGTACTTC.